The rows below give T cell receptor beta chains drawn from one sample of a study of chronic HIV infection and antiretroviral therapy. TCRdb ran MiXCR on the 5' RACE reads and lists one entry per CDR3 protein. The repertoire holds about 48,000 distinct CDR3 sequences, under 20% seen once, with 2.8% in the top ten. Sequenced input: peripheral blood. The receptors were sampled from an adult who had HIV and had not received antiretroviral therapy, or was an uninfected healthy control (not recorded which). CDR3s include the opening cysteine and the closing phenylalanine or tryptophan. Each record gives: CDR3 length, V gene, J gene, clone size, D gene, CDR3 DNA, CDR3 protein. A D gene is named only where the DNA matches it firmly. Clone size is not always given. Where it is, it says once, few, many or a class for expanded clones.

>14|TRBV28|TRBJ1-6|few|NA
TGTGCCAGCAACATCATACAGGGTAATTCACCCCTCCACTTT
CASNIIQGNSPLHF
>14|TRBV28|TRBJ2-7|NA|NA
TGTGCCAGCAGTGTCCCGCCAGGGAGTTACGAGCAGTACTTC
CASSVPPGSYEQYF
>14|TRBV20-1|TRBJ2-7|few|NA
TGCAGTGCTAGACTGGCAGGGCGTAGGAACGAGCAGTACTTC
CSARLAGRRNEQYF
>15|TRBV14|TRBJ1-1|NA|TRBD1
TGTGCCAGCAGCCAAGGGGGGACAGGGGGATTTGAAGCTTTCTTT
CASSQGGTGGFEAFF
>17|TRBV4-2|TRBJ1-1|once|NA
TGTGCCAGCAGCCAAGATCGGAGGGCGGGCTGGGACACTGAAGCTTTCTTT
CASSQDRRAGWDTEAFF
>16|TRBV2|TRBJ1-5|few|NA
TGTGCCAGCAGTGAAGGTGGACGACGGCTGGATCAGCCCCAGCATTTT
CASSEGGRRLDQPQHF
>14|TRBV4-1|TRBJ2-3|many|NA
TGCGCCAGCAGCCCAGTAGGGTTGGCAGATACGCAGTATTTT
CASSPVGLADTQYF
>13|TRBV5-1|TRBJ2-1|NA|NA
TGCGCCAGCAGCCATCAGGGGGGAAATGAGCAGTTCTTC
CASSHQGGNEQFF
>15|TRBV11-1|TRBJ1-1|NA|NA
TGTGCCAGCAGCTTAAAAACATCGGGCGTAACTGAAGCTTTCTTT
CASSLKTSGVTEAFF
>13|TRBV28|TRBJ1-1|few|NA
TGTGCCAGCAGTCTCCCACGGACACCCGAAGCTTTCTTT
CASSLPRTPEAFF
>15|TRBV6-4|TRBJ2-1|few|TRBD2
TGTGCCAGCAGCCACCGCTGGACTAGCGCGGAGGGGCAGTTCTTC
CASSHRWTSAEGQFF
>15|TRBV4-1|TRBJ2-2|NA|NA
TGCGCCAGCAGCGGTTCGTGGGAAACCACCGGGGAGCTGTTTTTT
CASSGSWETTGELFF
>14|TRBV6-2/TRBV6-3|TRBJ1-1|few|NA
TGTGCCAGCAGTTCGGACAGCAGAAACACTGAAGCTTTCTTT
CASSSDSRNTEAFF
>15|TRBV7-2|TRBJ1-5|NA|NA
TGTGCCAGCAGCTTTACACAGGGTAGCAATCAGCCCCAGCATTTT
CASSFTQGSNQPQHF
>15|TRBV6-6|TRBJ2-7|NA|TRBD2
TGTGCCAGCAGTTACTCGAGCGGGGGTCAGGTCGAGCAGTACTTC
CASSYSSGGQVEQYF
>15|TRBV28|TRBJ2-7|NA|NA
TGTGCCAGCAGTTCCAACCCCGGGACGCCCCTCGAGCAGTACTTC
CASSSNPGTPLEQYF
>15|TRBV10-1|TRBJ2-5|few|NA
TGCGCCAGCAGTCGAGAACGGGGGATCCAAGAGACCCAGTACTTC
CASSRERGIQETQYF